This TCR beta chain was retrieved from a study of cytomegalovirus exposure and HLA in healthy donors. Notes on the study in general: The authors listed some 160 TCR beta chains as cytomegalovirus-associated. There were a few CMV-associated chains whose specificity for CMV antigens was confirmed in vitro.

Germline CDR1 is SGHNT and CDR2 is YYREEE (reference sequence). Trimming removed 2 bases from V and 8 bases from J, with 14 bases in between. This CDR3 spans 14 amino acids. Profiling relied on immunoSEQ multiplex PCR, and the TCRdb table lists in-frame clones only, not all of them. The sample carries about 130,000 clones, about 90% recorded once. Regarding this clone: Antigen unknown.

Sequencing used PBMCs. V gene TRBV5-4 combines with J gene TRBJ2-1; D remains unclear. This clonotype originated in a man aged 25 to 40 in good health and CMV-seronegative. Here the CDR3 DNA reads TGTGCCAGCAGCTTAGACCCTAACCAGGATGAGCAGTTCTTC. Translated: CASSLDPNQDEQFF.